The 23 T cell receptor beta chains below all came from one sample that was sequenced in a study of T cells in Graves' hyperthyroidism and ophthalmopathy. Researchers amplified the TCR beta CDR3 regions from RNA transcripts. The HTBI set primed first-round TCR CDR3 RT-PCR. TCRdb reanalysed the multiplex PCR reads using MiXCR and keeps one entry per CDR3 protein. The sample shows about 720,000 distinct CDR3 sequences, less than 20% of them seen only once. The specimen was blood. The receptors shown here come from a man aged 18 to 29 with Graves' hyperthyroidism.

The chain combines TRBV7-8 with TRBJ2-3; TRBD2 is a possible D gene (5 bases). Germline CDR1 reads SGHVS; CDR2 reads FQNEAQ. The CDR3 length is 16 residues. V was pared by 3 bases and J by 0 bases, with 13 bases between. This CDR3 reads CASSFPRSGSTDTQYF. CDR3 nucleotide sequence: TGTGCCAGCAGCTTCCCCCGCAGCGGCAGCACAGATACGCAGTATTTT.

This clonotype was recorded many times. V usage is TRBV20-1 and J usage is TRBJ2-3, with D possibly being TRBD1 or TRBD2 (5 bases each). V was shortened by 6 bases and J by 6 bases, with 19 bases between the two germline ends. Germline CDR1 reads DFQATT; CDR2 reads SNEGSKA (reference sequence). This CDR3 comprises 14 residues. CDR3 DNA sequence: TGCAGTGCCGCCGGGACGCACCTAATGGATACGCAGTATTTT. It is translated as CSAAGTHLMDTQYF.

This clonotype has only a few counts. The chain couples TRBV7-2 to TRBJ2-1; D is possibly TRBD2 (6 bases). This CDR3 is built from 13 residues. The V gene lost 5 bases and the J gene lost 10 bases, with 15 bases spanning the gap. Per the germline V gene, CDR1 is SGHTA and CDR2 is FQGNSA. The CDR3 is CASSAVGGGEQFF. The CDR3 region has the DNA TGTGCCAGCAGCGCAGTCGGGGGTGGCGAGCAGTTCTTC.

In its sample, this clonotype was seen a few times. The chain uses TRBV13 and TRBJ1-1; 8 nucleotides align to TRBD1. Germline V lookup: CDR1 PRHDT, CDR2 FYEKMQ (reference sequence). The V gene end was trimmed by 5 bases and the J gene end by 10 bases; junction bases not matched to a gene: 6. CDR3 length equals 12 residues. The CDR3 here is CASSPAGTGAFF. The CDR3 region has the DNA TGTGCCAGCAGCCCCGCGGGGACAGGAGCTTTCTTT.

The sample holds a few counts of this clonotype. Here the CDR3 DNA reads TGCAGTGCTAAACAGGCGCAAGAGACCCAGTACTTC. It codes for CSAKQAQETQYF. The chain recombines TRBV20-1 with TRBJ2-5, with D possibly matching TRBD1 (5 bases). V was shortened by 4 bases and J by 2 bases, with 8 bases between the two germline ends. This CDR3 has 12 amino acids. Germline V lookup: CDR1 DFQATT, CDR2 SNEGSKA (reference sequence).

This chain links TRBV28 with TRBJ2-1; 7 positions match TRBD1. The CDR3 runs 14 residues. V shed 7 bases and J 0 bases; nucleotides not matched to a gene: 3. CDR1 and CDR2 from the germline V gene are MDHEN and SYDVKM. CDR3 residues: CASIRTGSYNEQFF. DNA of the CDR3: TGTGCCAGCATACGGACAGGCTCCTACAATGAGCAGTTCTTC. The variable domain in full, with the rest retrieved from reference TRBV28 and TRBJ2-1, is DVKVTQSSRYLVKRTGEKVFLECVQDMDHENMFWYRQDPGLGLRLIYFSYDVKMKEKGDIPEGYSVSREKKERFSLILESASTNQTSMYLCASIRTGSYNEQFFGPGTRLTVL.

In its sample, this clonotype was seen many times. In nucleotides, the CDR3 is TGTGCCAGCAGTGAAGCGTTCGGCCCGACCCAAGAGACCCAGTACTTC. Amino acids: CASSEAFGPTQETQYF. The chain uses TRBV6-1 and TRBJ2-5; no definite D call. V lost 0 bases to trimming and J lost 1 base, with 12 bases between them. Germline loops: CDR1 MNHNS, CDR2 SASEGT. The CDR3 loop spans 16 amino acids.

This chain joins TRBV4-1 and TRBJ1-2, with no clear D. The CDR3 has 15 residues. The V gene lost 0 bases and the J gene lost 6 bases, with 14 bases spanning the gap. Germline loops: CDR1 MGHRA, CDR2 YSYEKL. CDR3: CASSQDGGQVNGYTF. As DNA, the CDR3 is TGCGCCAGCAGCCAAGACGGCGGGCAGGTGAATGGCTACACCTTC.

This clonotype was observed many times. This chain connects TRBV20-1 to TRBJ2-3, with 8 bases identical to TRBD1. Germline CDR1 is DFQATT and CDR2 is SNEGSKA (reference sequence). With V trimmed by 1 base and J by 4 bases, 19 bases remained unmatched. This CDR3 contains 19 residues. The CDR3: CSARGGLYRDRQYSDTQYF. The CDR3 nucleotides are TGCAGTGCTAGAGGTGGTCTTTACCGGGACAGGCAATATTCAGATACGCAGTATTTT.

The V call is TRBV13, the J call TRBJ1-5, with TRBD1 matching over 10 bases. The CDR3 contains 18 residues. The germline V gene has CDR1 PRHDT and CDR2 FYEKMQ (reference sequence). With V trimmed by 5 bases and J by 4 bases, 14 bases remained unmatched. CDR3 loop: CASSASGTGDGGNQPQHF. In nucleotides, the CDR3 is TGTGCCAGCAGCGCTTCCGGGACAGGGGATGGAGGGAATCAGCCCCAGCATTTT.

V is TRBV12-3 or TRBV12-4 and J is TRBJ2-5; tentatively, D is TRBD2 (6 bases). The CDR3 covers 13 residues. Trimming took 7 bases from V and 5 from J, leaving 14 bases between them. CDR3 nucleotides: TGTGCCAGCAATCTGGGACTGTCGGAGACCCAGTACTTC. Protein: CASNLGLSETQYF.

This clonotype occurred a few times. The chain links TRBV7-3 to TRBJ2-3, with D possibly matching TRBD1 (5 bases). Germline V lookup: CDR1 SGHTA, CDR2 FQGTGA. With 8 bases removed from V and 2 bases from J, the gap between germline ends came to 11 bases. The CDR3 is 13 amino acids. The CDR3 region has the DNA TGTGCCAGCGGGGCAGGGCCCACAGATACGCAGTATTTT. Amino acid sequence: CASGAGPTDTQYF.

This clonotype was picked up many times. This chain links TRBV7-8 with TRBJ1-6; 8 nucleotides line up with TRBD1. The CDR3 covers 17 residues. J gave up 8 bases and V 2 bases, and 11 bases lay outside the gene matches. The germline V gene encodes CDR1 SGHVS and CDR2 FQNEAQ. The DNA of the CDR3 is TGTGCCAGCAGCTTACCCCCTCGGACAGGGAAGGATTCACCCCTCCACTTT. This encodes CASSLPPRTGKDSPLHF. The full variable domain, in which reference TRBV7-8 and TRBJ1-6 provide the parts outside the CDR3, is GAGVSQSPRYKVAKRGQDVALRCDPISGHVSLFWYQQALGQGPEFLTYFQNEAQLDKSGLPSDRFFAERPEGSVSTLKIQRTQQEDSAVYLCASSLPPRTGKDSPLHFGNGTRLTVT.

This clonotype was seen a handful of times. The chain employs TRBV6-2 or TRBV6-3 and TRBJ2-1; perhaps TRBD1 as D (6 bases). V gave up 5 bases and J gave up 9 bases, with 11 bases separating them. Germline-derived CDR1 and CDR2 are MNHEY and SVGEGT. The CDR3 is 12 residues long. CDR3 DNA sequence: TGTGCCAGCAGTCTCAAGACAGGTGAGCAGTTCTTC. Translation: CASSLKTGEQFF.

The sample holds a few counts of this clonotype. Possible read error: a much larger clone is one base away. This chain links TRBV25-1 with TRBJ2-7; tentatively, D is TRBD1 or TRBD2 (5 bases each). Germline V lookup: CDR1 MGHDK, CDR2 SYGVNS. The CDR3 extends over 14 amino acids. V gave up 1 base and J gave up 1 base, with 8 bases separating them. The CDR3 loop is CASSESGRSYEQYF. The CDR3 region has the DNA TGTGCCAGCAGTGAATCGGGGCGGTCCTACGAGCAGTACTTC.

There are a few counts of this clonotype. The rearrangement uses TRBV2 and TRBJ1-1; D may be TRBD1 (5 bases). From germline, CDR1 is SNHLY and CDR2 FYNNEI. This CDR3 region has 14 residues. Trimming took 4 bases from V and 1 from J, leaving 10 bases between them. Written as DNA, the CDR3 is TGTGCCAGCAGTGGGACGGGGGGGAACACTGAAGCTTTCTTT. Protein sequence: CASSGTGGNTEAFF.

This clonotype showed up many times. V is TRBV2 and J is TRBJ2-7; TRBD1 aligns across 9 bases. The CDR3 sequence is 14 residues long. V lost 5 bases to trimming and J lost 4 bases; unmatched junction nucleotides: 6. Germline CDR1 reads SNHLY; CDR2 reads FYNNEI. The CDR3 DNA reads as TGTGCCAGCAGTCGGGACAGGGCAGTGTACGAGCAGTACTTC. Encoded protein: CASSRDRAVYEQYF.

This clonotype was found many times. The V and J genes are TRBV3-1 and TRBJ1-1; 8 nucleotides agree with TRBD1. The CDR3 has 17 amino acids. CDR1 is LGHDT, CDR2 YNNKEL, per germline (reference sequence). After removal of 1 base from V and 6 bases from J, the junction contained 13 bases not matched to a gene. The CDR3 DNA sequence: TGTGCCAGCAGCCAAGCCGAGCCCCAGGGGGCCCACGCTGAAGCTTTCTTT. Translating it yields CASSQAEPQGAHAEAFF.

This chain uses TRBV7-9 with TRBJ2-5; 15 bases match TRBD2. CDR3 size: 19 residues. V dropped 5 bases and J dropped 4; count of bases not matched to a gene: 14. Germline V CDR1 and CDR2: SEHNR, FQNEAQ (reference sequence). CDR3: CASSAGLAGGPSYLETQYF. CDR3 DNA: TGTGCCAGCAGCGCCGGACTAGCGGGAGGGCCTAGTTATTTAGAGACCCAGTACTTC.

The genes are TRBV7-2 and TRBJ1-4, with D perhaps matching TRBD1 (5 bases). The CDR3 extends over 17 amino acids. In germline, CDR1 is SGHTA, CDR2 FQGNSA. V was clipped by 10 bases and J by 0 bases, with 21 bases between them. The CDR3 loop is CATSGHLGDPTNEKLFF. CDR3 in DNA: TGTGCCACCTCAGGACATTTGGGAGACCCAACTAATGAAAAACTGTTTTTT.

This clonotype occurred many times. The CDR3 region has the DNA TGTGCCATCAGTGAGTCGGGCAGGGTGACGGGGATAGCTTTCTTT. It translates to CAISESGRVTGIAFF. The rearrangement links TRBV10-3 to TRBJ1-1; tentatively, D is TRBD1 (5 bases). The CDR3 spans 15 residues. Germline values: CDR1 ENHRY, CDR2 SYGVKD. Trimming removed 0 bases from V and 10 bases from J, with 18 bases in between.

With respect to this clonotype: One junction end disagrees with the germline gene, perhaps due to a read error. The chain joins TRBV12-3 or TRBV12-4 to TRBJ2-7; the D gene is possibly TRBD1 (6 bases). CDR3 length equals 14 residues. The CDR3: CASSHQGYSYEQCF. CDR3 nucleotide sequence: TGTGCCAGCAGTCATCAGGGGTACTCCTACGAGCAGTGCTTC.

This clonotype was seen only a few times. The chain couples TRBV6-1 to TRBJ1-4; D perhaps matches TRBD1 (6 bases). Germline V gene sequence: CDR1 MNHNS, CDR2 SASEGT. The CDR3 loop spans 14 amino acids. The V end lost 5 bases, the J end lost 8 bases, and 15 bases lay between the germline ends. CDR3 protein: CASSSLRGQEKLFF. The CDR3 coding sequence is TGTGCCAGCAGTTCACTACGAGGACAGGAAAAACTGTTTTTT.